A selection of T cell receptor beta chains follows, all from one sample in a study of blood T cells in healthy people across ages. TCRdb reanalysed the 5' RACE reads using MiXCR and keeps one entry per CDR3 protein. Altogether 650,000 to 700,000 distinct CDR3 sequences are present, 32% being singletons, with the ten largest covering 15%. Sequencing was performed on blood. The receptors here all came from a woman aged 80 or older in good health. The CDR3 runs from the conserved cysteine through the conserved F or W. D genes are given only for firm matches. Rows give clone size only sometimes, using once, few, many, or a class for an expanded clone.

d_call: -
j_call: TRBJ1-2
v_call: TRBV2
clone_size: few
cdr3_length: 14
cdr3_aa: CASSRQERLYGYTF
cdr3_nt: TGTGCCAGCAGCCGTCAGGAACGGCTCTATGGCTACACCTTC

d_call: -
j_call: TRBJ2-6
v_call: TRBV6-6
clone_size: -
cdr3_length: 16
cdr3_aa: CASSPPGSAGANVRTF
cdr3_nt: TGTGCCAGTAGCCCGCCGGGGTCCGCTGGGGCCAACGTCCGGACTTTC

d_call: TRBD1
j_call: TRBJ2-7
v_call: TRBV20-1
clone_size: many
cdr3_length: 14
cdr3_aa: CSAPGTGEVYEQYF
cdr3_nt: TGCAGTGCTCCAGGGACAGGGGAGGTCTACGAGCAGTACTTC

d_call: -
j_call: TRBJ1-5
v_call: TRBV2
clone_size: -
cdr3_length: 14
cdr3_aa: CASSGWGSNQPQHF
cdr3_nt: TGTGCCAGCAGTGGTTGGGGGTCCAATCAGCCCCAGCATTTT

d_call: -
j_call: TRBJ2-1
v_call: TRBV19
clone_size: many
cdr3_length: 12
cdr3_aa: CASTSQREKQFF
cdr3_nt: TGTGCCAGCACCTCTCAACGGGAAAAGCAGTTCTTC

d_call: TRBD1
j_call: TRBJ1-6
v_call: TRBV20-1
clone_size: -
cdr3_length: 13
cdr3_aa: CSASPGGLSPLHF
cdr3_nt: TGCAGTGCTAGCCCAGGGGGGTTATCACCCCTCCACTTT

d_call: -
j_call: TRBJ2-3
v_call: TRBV12-3/TRBV12-4
clone_size: many
cdr3_length: 16
cdr3_aa: CASNPRTETSTDTQYF
cdr3_nt: TGTGCCAGCAATCCCCGGACAGAAACTAGCACAGATACGCAGTATTTT

d_call: -
j_call: TRBJ1-1
v_call: TRBV21-1
clone_size: -
cdr3_length: 16
cdr3_aa: CASSRARRGGSTEAFF
cdr3_nt: TGTGCCAGCAGCCGTGCGCGGAGGGGAGGATCAACTGAAGCTTTCTTT

d_call: TRBD1
j_call: TRBJ1-1
v_call: TRBV30
clone_size: -
cdr3_length: 15
cdr3_aa: CAWSPPDRVNTEAFF
cdr3_nt: TGTGCCTGGAGTCCTCCGGACAGGGTGAACACTGAAGCTTTCTTT

d_call: TRBD1
j_call: TRBJ1-2
v_call: TRBV20-1
clone_size: many
cdr3_length: 14
cdr3_aa: CSAKDRELFYGYTF
cdr3_nt: TGCAGTGCAAAGGACAGGGAACTTTTCTATGGCTACACCTTC

d_call: TRBD2
j_call: TRBJ2-1
v_call: TRBV15
clone_size: many
cdr3_length: 17
cdr3_aa: CATSRDQLAGGLGEQFF
cdr3_nt: TGTGCCACCAGCAGAGATCAGCTAGCGGGGGGCCTTGGTGAGCAGTTCTTC

d_call: TRBD1
j_call: TRBJ2-1
v_call: TRBV7-2
clone_size: -
cdr3_length: 16
cdr3_aa: CACSHYRGQRDNEQFF
cdr3_nt: TGTGCCTGCAGCCACTACCGGGGACAGAGGGACAATGAGCAGTTCTTC